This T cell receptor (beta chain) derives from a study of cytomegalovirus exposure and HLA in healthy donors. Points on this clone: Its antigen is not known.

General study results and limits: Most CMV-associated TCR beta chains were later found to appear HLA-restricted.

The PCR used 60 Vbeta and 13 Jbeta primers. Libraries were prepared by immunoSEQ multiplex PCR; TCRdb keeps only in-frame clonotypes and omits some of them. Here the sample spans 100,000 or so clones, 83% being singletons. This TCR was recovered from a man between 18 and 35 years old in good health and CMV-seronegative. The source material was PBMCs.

CDR3 in amino acids: CSVDLTSYGYTF. The CDR3 DNA follows: TGCAGCGTTGACCTCACGAGCTATGGCTACACCTTC. The V and J genes are TRBV29-1 and TRBJ1-2; D gene unclear. CDR3 size: 12 residues. V was pared by 3 bases and J by 4 bases, with 9 bases between. Germline V gene lookup returns CDR1 SQVTM and CDR2 ANQGSEA.